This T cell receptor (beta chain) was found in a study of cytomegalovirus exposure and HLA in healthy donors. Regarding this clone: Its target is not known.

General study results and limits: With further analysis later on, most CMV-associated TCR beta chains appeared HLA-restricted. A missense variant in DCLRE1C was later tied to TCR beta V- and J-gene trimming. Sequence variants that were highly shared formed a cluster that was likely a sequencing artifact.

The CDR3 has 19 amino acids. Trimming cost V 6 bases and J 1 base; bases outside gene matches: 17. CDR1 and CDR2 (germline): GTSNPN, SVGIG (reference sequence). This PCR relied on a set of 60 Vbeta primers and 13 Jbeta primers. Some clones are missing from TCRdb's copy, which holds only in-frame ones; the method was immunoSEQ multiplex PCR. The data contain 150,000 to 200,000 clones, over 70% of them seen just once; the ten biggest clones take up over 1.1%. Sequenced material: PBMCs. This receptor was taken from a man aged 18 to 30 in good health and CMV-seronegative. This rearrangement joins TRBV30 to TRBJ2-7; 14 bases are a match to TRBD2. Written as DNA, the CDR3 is TGTGCCTGCAGCGAAGGGGCCGGGACTAGCGGGGGACTTTCCTACGAGCAGTACTTC. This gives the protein CACSEGAGTSGGLSYEQYF.